Listed below are T cell receptor beta chains from one sample, sequenced in a study of shared clonotypes between healthy human individuals. The data were produced by immunoSEQ multiplex PCR, yet TCRdb's version contains in-frame clones alone and is incomplete. Of about 710,000 clones in the sample, over 55% were seen once. Material for sequencing was memory CD4+ T cells sorted from blood. These receptor sequences come from a woman under 40 in good health. CDR3s include the opening cysteine and the closing phenylalanine or tryptophan. The D gene is left open where the match is weak. Clone size is not always given. Where it is, it says once, few, many or a class for expanded clones.

cdr3_nt: TGCGCCAGCAGCTTGTCTTCCTCCTCCTACGAGCAGTACTTC; cdr3_aa: CASSLSSSSYEQYF; v_call: TRBV5-1; clone_size: NA; d_call: NA; cdr3_length: 14; j_call: TRBJ2-7
cdr3_nt: TGTGCCAGCACTCAAAGGTGGGAAGGTGATACGCAGTATTTT; cdr3_aa: CASTQRWEGDTQYF; v_call: TRBV28; clone_size: NA; d_call: NA; cdr3_length: 14; j_call: TRBJ2-3
cdr3_nt: TGTGCCAGCAGGGACAGGGCGAGCTCCTACGAGCAGTACTTC; cdr3_aa: CASRDRASSYEQYF; v_call: TRBV27; clone_size: NA; d_call: TRBD1; cdr3_length: 14; j_call: TRBJ2-7
cdr3_nt: TGTGCCAGCAGCGTAGTCTCGAGCCAAGAGACCCAGTACTTC; cdr3_aa: CASSVVSSQETQYF; v_call: TRBV9; clone_size: NA; d_call: NA; cdr3_length: 14; j_call: TRBJ2-5
cdr3_nt: TGTGCCAGTCGGGGGGGGAATAGCTACAATGAGCAGTTCTTC; cdr3_aa: CASRGGNSYNEQFF; v_call: TRBV19; clone_size: few; d_call: TRBD2; cdr3_length: 14; j_call: TRBJ2-1
cdr3_nt: TGTGCCAGCATTAAAGCGGGAGGTGCCTACAATGAGCAGTTCTTC; cdr3_aa: CASIKAGGAYNEQFF; v_call: TRBV2; clone_size: NA; d_call: TRBD2; cdr3_length: 15; j_call: TRBJ2-1
cdr3_nt: TGTGCCAGCTCACCACGGCCAGGGAGCGAGGAGCAGTACTTC; cdr3_aa: CASSPRPGSEEQYF; v_call: TRBV18; clone_size: NA; d_call: NA; cdr3_length: 14; j_call: TRBJ2-7
cdr3_nt: TGCGCCAGCAGCTCAAACCCAGGGTCTGGGGCCAACGTCCTGACTTTC; cdr3_aa: CASSSNPGSGANVLTF; v_call: TRBV5-1; clone_size: NA; d_call: NA; cdr3_length: 16; j_call: TRBJ2-6
cdr3_nt: TGTGCCAGCAAAAGACAGGGGAACACTGAAGCTTTCTTT; cdr3_aa: CASKRQGNTEAFF; v_call: TRBV6-6; clone_size: NA; d_call: TRBD1; cdr3_length: 13; j_call: TRBJ1-1
cdr3_nt: TGTGCTAGTGGTTTGGTACTGACAGGGGGTATGAACACTGAAGCTTTCTTT; cdr3_aa: CASGLVLTGGMNTEAFF; v_call: TRBV12-5; clone_size: NA; d_call: TRBD1; cdr3_length: 17; j_call: TRBJ1-1
cdr3_nt: TGTGCCAGCAGCCCCTACAGGGGAGGGAATGAAAAACTGTTTTTT; cdr3_aa: CASSPYRGGNEKLFF; v_call: TRBV7-9; clone_size: many; d_call: TRBD1; cdr3_length: 15; j_call: TRBJ1-4
cdr3_nt: TGTGCCAGCAGCTCCCGGGGTTCAGATACGCAGTATTTT; cdr3_aa: CASSSRGSDTQYF; v_call: TRBV7-2; clone_size: NA; d_call: NA; cdr3_length: 13; j_call: TRBJ2-3
cdr3_nt: TGCGCCAGCAGCTTGGGACAGGTGCGAAATGAAAAACTGTTTTTT; cdr3_aa: CASSLGQVRNEKLFF; v_call: TRBV5-1; clone_size: many; d_call: NA; cdr3_length: 15; j_call: TRBJ1-4
cdr3_nt: TGTGCCAGCGGACTACCCGGGCCTGGCTACACCTTC; cdr3_aa: CASGLPGPGYTF; v_call: TRBV7-9; clone_size: NA; d_call: NA; cdr3_length: 12; j_call: TRBJ1-2
cdr3_nt: TGCGCCAGCAGCCCAGGGACAGGGGGAACCGGGGAGCTGTTTTTT; cdr3_aa: CASSPGTGGTGELFF; v_call: TRBV5-1; clone_size: many; d_call: TRBD1; cdr3_length: 15; j_call: TRBJ2-2
cdr3_nt: TGTGCCAGTAGTTGGCCAGGACTAGCCGGGGAGCTGTTTTTT; cdr3_aa: CASSWPGLAGELFF; v_call: TRBV19; clone_size: once; d_call: TRBD2; cdr3_length: 14; j_call: TRBJ2-2
cdr3_nt: TGTGCCAGCAGCTTGTCGAGGTGGGGTGCAGAGGCTCAAGAGACCCAGTACTTC; cdr3_aa: CASSLSRWGAEAQETQYF; v_call: TRBV11-3; clone_size: NA; d_call: NA; cdr3_length: 18; j_call: TRBJ2-5
cdr3_nt: TGTGCCAGCAGCCCGGGACAGGGGTCGGAGACCCAGTACTTC; cdr3_aa: CASSPGQGSETQYF; v_call: TRBV5-4; clone_size: few; d_call: TRBD1; cdr3_length: 14; j_call: TRBJ2-5
cdr3_nt: TGCGCCAGCAGTGAGTCGCTCGGCTATGGCTACACCTTC; cdr3_aa: CASSESLGYGYTF; v_call: TRBV10-1; clone_size: few; d_call: NA; cdr3_length: 13; j_call: TRBJ1-2
cdr3_nt: TGTGCCAGCAGCTTTTCAGGCTGGGGGGCTGGAAACACCATATATTTT; cdr3_aa: CASSFSGWGAGNTIYF; v_call: TRBV7-2; clone_size: NA; d_call: NA; cdr3_length: 16; j_call: TRBJ1-3
cdr3_nt: TGTGCCTGGAGTGTCAGGGGGCCGAATTGGGACACTGAAGCTTTCTTT; cdr3_aa: CAWSVRGPNWDTEAFF; v_call: TRBV30; clone_size: few; d_call: TRBD1; cdr3_length: 16; j_call: TRBJ1-1
cdr3_nt: TGTGCCAGCAAGGAACGGAATGGCTACACCTTC; cdr3_aa: CASKERNGYTF; v_call: TRBV6-5; clone_size: NA; d_call: NA; cdr3_length: 11; j_call: TRBJ1-2
cdr3_nt: TGTGCCAGCAGTTACTCCGGGAGGGGAGGCAACGAGCAGTACTTC; cdr3_aa: CASSYSGRGGNEQYF; v_call: TRBV6-5; clone_size: once; d_call: TRBD2; cdr3_length: 15; j_call: TRBJ2-7